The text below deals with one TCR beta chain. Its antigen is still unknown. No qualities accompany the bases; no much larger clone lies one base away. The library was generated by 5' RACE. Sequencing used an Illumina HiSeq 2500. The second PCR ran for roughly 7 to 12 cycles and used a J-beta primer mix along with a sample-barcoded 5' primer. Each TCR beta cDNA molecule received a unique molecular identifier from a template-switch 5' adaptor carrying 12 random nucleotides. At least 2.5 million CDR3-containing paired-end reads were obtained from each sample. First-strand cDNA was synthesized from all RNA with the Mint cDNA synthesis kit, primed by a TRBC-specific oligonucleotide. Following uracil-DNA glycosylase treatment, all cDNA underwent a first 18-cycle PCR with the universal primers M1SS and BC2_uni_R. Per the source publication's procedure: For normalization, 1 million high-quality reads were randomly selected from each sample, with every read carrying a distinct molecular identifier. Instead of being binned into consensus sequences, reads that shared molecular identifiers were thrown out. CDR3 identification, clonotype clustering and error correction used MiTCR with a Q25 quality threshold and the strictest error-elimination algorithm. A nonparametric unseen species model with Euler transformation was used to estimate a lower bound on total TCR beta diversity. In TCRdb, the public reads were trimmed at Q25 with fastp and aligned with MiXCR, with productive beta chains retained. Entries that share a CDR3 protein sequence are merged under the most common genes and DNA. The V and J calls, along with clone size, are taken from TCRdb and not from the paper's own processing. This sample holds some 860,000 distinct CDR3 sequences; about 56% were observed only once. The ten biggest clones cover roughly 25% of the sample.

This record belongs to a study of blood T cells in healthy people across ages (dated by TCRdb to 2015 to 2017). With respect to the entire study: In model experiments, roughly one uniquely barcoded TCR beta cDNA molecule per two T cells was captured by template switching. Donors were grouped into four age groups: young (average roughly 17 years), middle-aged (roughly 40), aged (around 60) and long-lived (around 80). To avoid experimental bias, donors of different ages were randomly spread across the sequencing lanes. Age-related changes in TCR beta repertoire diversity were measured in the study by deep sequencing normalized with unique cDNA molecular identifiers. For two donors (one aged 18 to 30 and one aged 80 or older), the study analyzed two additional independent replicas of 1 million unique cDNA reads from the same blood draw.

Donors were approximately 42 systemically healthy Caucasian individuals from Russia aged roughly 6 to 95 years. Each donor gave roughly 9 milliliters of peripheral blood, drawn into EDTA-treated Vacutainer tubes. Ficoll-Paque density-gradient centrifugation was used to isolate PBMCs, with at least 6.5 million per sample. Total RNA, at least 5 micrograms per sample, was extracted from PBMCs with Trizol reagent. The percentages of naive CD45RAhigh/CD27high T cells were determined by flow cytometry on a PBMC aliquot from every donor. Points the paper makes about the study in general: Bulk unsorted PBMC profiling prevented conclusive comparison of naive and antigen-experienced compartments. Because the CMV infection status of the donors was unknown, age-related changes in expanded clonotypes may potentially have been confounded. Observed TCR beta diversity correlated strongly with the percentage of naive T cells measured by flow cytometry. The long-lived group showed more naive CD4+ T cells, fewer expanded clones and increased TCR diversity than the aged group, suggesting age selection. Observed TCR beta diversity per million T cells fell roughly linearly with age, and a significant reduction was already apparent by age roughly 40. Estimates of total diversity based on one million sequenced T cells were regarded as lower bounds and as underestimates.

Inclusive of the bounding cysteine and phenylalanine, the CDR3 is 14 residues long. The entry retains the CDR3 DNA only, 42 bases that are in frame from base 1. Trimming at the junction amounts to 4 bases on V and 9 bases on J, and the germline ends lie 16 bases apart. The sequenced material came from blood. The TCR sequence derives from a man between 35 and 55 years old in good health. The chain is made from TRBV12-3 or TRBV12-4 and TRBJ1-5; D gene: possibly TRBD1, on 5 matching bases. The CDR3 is CASSSSRGFWPQHF. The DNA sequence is TGTGCCAGCAGTTCTTCTAGGGGATTTTGGCCCCAGCATTTT.